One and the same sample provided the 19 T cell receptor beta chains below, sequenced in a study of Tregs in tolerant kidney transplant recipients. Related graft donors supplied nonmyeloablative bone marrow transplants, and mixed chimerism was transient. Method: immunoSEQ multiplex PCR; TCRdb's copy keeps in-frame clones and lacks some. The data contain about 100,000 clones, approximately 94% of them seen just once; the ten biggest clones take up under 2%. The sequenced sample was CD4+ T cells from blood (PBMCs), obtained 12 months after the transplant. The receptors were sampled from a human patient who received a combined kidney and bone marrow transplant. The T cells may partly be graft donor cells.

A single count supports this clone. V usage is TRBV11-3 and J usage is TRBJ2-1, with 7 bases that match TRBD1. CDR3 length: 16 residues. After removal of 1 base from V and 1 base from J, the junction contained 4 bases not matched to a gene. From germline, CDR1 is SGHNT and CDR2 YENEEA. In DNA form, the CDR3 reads TGTGCCAGCAGCTTAGGAGGGGGCTCTTCCTACAATGAGCAGTTCTTC. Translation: CASSLGGGSSYNEQFF.

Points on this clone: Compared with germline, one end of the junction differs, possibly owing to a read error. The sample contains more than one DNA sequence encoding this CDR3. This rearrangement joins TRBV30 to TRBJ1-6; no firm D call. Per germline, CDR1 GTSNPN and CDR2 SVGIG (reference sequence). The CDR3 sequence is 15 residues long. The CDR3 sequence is CAWSRNGVGNSPLHF. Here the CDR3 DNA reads TGTGCCTGGAGTAGAAACGGGGTTGGGAATTCCCCCCTCCACTTT. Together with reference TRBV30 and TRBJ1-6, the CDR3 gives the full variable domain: SQTIHQWPATLVQPVGSPLSLECTVEGTSNPNLYWYRQAAGRGLQLLFYSVGIGQISSEVPQNLSASRPQDRQFILSSKKLLLSDSGFYLCAWSRNGVGNSPLHFGNGTRLTVT.

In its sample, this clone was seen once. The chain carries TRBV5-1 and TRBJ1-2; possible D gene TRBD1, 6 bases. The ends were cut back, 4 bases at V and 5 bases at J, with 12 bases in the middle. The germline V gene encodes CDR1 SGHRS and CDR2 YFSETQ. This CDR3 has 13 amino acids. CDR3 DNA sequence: TGCGCCAGCAGCATGCCCGGACAGTATGGCTACACCTTC. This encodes CASSMPGQYGYTF.

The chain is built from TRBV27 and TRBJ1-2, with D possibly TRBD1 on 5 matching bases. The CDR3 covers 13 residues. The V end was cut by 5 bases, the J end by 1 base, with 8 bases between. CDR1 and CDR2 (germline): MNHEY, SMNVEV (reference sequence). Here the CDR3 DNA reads TGTGCCAGCAGTCCTCAGGGTAACTATGGCTACACCTTC. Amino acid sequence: CASSPQGNYGYTF.

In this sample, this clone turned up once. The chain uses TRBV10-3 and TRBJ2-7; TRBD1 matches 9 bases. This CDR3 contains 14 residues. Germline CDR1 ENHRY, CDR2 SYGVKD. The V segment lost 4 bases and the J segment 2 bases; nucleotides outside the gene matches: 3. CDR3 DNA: TGTGCCATCAGTGCGGGACAGGGACCCTACGAGCAGTACTTC. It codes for CAISAGQGPYEQYF.

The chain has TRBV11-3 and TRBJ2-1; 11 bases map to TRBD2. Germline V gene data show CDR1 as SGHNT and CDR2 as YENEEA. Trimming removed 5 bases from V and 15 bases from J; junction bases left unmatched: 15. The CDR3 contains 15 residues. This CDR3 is CASSPSGRYAPVVFF. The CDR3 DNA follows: TGTGCCAGCAGCCCTAGCGGGAGGTACGCCCCGGTGGTGTTCTTC.

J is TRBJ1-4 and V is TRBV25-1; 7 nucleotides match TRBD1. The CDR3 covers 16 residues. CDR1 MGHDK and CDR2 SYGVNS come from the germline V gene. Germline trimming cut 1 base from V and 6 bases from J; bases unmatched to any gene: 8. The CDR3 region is CASSEWGRGTHEKLFF. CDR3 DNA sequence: TGTGCCAGCAGTGAATGGGGCAGGGGGACTCATGAAAAACTGTTTTTT.

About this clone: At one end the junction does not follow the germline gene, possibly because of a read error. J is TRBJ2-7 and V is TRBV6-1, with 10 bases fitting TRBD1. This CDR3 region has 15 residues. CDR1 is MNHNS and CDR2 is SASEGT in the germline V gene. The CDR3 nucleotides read TGTGCCAGCAGCGAAGGGACAGGGGCCTACTACGAGCAGTACTTC. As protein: CASSEGTGAYYEQYF.

The CDR3 spells CAIRAQGIYGYTF. The CDR3 DNA follows: TGTGCCATCAGGGCACAGGGGATCTATGGCTACACCTTC. The chain uses TRBV10-3 and TRBJ1-2; 7 nucleotides line up with TRBD1. With 6 bases clipped from V and 4 bases from J, the junction kept 5 bases outside the gene matches. Per germline, CDR1 ENHRY and CDR2 SYGVKD. The CDR3 is 13 amino acids.

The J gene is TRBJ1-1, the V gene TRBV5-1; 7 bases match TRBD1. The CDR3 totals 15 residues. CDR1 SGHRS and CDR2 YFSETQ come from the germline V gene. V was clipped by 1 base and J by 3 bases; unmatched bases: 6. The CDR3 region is CASSLYGRGYTEAFF. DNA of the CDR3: TGCGCCAGCAGCTTGTATGGCAGGGGGTACACTGAAGCTTTCTTT.

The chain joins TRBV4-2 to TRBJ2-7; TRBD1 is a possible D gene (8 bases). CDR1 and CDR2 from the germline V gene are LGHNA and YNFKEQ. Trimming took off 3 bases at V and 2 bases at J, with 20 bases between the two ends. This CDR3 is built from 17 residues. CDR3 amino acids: CASSQPQGAGVPYEQYF. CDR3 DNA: TGTGCCAGCAGCCAGCCGCAGGGGGCGGGAGTTCCCTACGAGCAGTACTTC.

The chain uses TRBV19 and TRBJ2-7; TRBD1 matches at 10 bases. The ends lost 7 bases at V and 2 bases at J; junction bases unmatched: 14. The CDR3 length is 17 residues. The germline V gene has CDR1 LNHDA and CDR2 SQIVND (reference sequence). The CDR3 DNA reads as TGTGCCAGTACCTCCCGGGACAGGGGCGAGGAAACCTACGAGCAGTACTTC. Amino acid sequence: CASTSRDRGEETYEQYF.

The CDR3 DNA reads as TGCGCCAGCAGCTTAAGGACAGGGGGGAACACTGAAGCTTTCTTT. It yields the protein CASSLRTGGNTEAFF. The chain recombines TRBV5-1 with TRBJ1-1; 10 nucleotides align to TRBD1. This CDR3 contains 15 residues. CDR1 is SGHRS, CDR2 YFSETQ, per germline. After removal of 2 bases from V and 1 base from J, the junction contained 2 bases not matched to a gene.

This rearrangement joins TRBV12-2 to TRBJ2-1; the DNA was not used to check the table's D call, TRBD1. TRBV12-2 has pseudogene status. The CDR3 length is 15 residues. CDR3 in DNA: TGTGCAAGTCGCTTTCCGGGACAGGGAGTGAATGAGCAGTTCTTC. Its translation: CASRFPGQGVNEQFF.

CDR3 protein: CASSPRQGSNTGELFF. The CDR3 DNA is TGTGCCAGCTCACCACGGCAGGGGTCGAACACCGGGGAGCTGTTTTTT. This chain links TRBV18 with TRBJ2-2; the D gene is possibly TRBD1 (6 bases). Trimming shortened V by 1 base and J by 0 bases, and 9 bases separated the two germline ends. The CDR3 sequence is 16 residues long. Germline V lookup: CDR1 KGHSH, CDR2 LQKENI. The variable domain in full, with the rest retrieved from reference TRBV18 and TRBJ2-2, is NAGVMQNPRHLVRRRGQEARLRCSPMKGHSHVYWYRQLPEEGLKFMVYLQKENIIDESGMPKERFSAEFPKEGPSILRIQQVVRGDSAAYFCASSPRQGSNTGELFFGEGSRLTVL.

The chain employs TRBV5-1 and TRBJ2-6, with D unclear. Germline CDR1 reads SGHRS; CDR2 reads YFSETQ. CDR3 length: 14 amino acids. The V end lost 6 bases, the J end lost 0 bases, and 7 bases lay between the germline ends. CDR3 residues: CASNSPSGANVLTF. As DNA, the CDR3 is TGCGCCAGCAACAGTCCCTCTGGGGCCAACGTCCTGACTTTC.

The CDR3 nucleotides are TGTGCCAGCAGCATCCCTCGGACAGGACGACCTAGCACAGATACGCAGTATTTT. Its translation is CASSIPRTGRPSTDTQYF. V usage is TRBV21-1 and J usage is TRBJ2-3; TRBD1, the D gene given by the table, was not confirmed from the DNA. TRBV21-1 is a pseudogene. CDR3 length equals 18 residues.

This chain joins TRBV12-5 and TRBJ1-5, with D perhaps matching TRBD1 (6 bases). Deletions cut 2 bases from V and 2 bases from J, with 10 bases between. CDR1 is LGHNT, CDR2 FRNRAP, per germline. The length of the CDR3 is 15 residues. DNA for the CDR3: TGTGCTAGTGGTTTGTCCAGGGGTGGCAATCAGCCCCAGCATTTT. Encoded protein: CASGLSRGGNQPQHF. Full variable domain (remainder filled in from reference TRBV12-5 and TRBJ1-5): DARVTQTPRHKVTEMGQEVTMRCQPILGHNTVFWYRQTMMQGLELLAYFRNRAPLDDSGMPKDRFSAEMPDATLATLKIQPSEPRDSAVYFCASGLSRGGNQPQHFGDGTRLSIL.

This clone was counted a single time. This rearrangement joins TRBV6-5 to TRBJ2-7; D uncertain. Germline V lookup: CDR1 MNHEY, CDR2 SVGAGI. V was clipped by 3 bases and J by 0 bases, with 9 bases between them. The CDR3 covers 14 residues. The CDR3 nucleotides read TGTGCCAGCAGTTATCTTAGTTCCTCCTACGAGCAGTACTTC. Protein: CASSYLSSSYEQYF.